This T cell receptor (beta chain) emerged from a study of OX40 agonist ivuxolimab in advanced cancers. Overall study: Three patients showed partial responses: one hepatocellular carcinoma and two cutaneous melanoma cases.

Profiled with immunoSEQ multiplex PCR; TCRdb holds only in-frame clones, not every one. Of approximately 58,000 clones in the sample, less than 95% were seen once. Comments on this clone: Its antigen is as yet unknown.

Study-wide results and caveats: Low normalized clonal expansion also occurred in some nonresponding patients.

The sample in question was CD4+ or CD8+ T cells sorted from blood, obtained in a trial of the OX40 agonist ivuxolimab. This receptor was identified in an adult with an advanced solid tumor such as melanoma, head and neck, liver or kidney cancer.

CDR3 DNA sequence: TGTGCCAGCAGTGTACAACTAGCGGGAGTTGTAGCCTACAATGAGCAGTTCTTC. It codes for CASSVQLAGVVAYNEQFF. The chain employs TRBV6-1 and TRBJ2-1, with 11 bases identical to TRBD2. Germline trimming cut 4 bases from V and 2 bases from J; bases unmatched to any gene: 10. The CDR3 extends over 18 amino acids. From germline, CDR1 is MNHNS and CDR2 SASEGT.